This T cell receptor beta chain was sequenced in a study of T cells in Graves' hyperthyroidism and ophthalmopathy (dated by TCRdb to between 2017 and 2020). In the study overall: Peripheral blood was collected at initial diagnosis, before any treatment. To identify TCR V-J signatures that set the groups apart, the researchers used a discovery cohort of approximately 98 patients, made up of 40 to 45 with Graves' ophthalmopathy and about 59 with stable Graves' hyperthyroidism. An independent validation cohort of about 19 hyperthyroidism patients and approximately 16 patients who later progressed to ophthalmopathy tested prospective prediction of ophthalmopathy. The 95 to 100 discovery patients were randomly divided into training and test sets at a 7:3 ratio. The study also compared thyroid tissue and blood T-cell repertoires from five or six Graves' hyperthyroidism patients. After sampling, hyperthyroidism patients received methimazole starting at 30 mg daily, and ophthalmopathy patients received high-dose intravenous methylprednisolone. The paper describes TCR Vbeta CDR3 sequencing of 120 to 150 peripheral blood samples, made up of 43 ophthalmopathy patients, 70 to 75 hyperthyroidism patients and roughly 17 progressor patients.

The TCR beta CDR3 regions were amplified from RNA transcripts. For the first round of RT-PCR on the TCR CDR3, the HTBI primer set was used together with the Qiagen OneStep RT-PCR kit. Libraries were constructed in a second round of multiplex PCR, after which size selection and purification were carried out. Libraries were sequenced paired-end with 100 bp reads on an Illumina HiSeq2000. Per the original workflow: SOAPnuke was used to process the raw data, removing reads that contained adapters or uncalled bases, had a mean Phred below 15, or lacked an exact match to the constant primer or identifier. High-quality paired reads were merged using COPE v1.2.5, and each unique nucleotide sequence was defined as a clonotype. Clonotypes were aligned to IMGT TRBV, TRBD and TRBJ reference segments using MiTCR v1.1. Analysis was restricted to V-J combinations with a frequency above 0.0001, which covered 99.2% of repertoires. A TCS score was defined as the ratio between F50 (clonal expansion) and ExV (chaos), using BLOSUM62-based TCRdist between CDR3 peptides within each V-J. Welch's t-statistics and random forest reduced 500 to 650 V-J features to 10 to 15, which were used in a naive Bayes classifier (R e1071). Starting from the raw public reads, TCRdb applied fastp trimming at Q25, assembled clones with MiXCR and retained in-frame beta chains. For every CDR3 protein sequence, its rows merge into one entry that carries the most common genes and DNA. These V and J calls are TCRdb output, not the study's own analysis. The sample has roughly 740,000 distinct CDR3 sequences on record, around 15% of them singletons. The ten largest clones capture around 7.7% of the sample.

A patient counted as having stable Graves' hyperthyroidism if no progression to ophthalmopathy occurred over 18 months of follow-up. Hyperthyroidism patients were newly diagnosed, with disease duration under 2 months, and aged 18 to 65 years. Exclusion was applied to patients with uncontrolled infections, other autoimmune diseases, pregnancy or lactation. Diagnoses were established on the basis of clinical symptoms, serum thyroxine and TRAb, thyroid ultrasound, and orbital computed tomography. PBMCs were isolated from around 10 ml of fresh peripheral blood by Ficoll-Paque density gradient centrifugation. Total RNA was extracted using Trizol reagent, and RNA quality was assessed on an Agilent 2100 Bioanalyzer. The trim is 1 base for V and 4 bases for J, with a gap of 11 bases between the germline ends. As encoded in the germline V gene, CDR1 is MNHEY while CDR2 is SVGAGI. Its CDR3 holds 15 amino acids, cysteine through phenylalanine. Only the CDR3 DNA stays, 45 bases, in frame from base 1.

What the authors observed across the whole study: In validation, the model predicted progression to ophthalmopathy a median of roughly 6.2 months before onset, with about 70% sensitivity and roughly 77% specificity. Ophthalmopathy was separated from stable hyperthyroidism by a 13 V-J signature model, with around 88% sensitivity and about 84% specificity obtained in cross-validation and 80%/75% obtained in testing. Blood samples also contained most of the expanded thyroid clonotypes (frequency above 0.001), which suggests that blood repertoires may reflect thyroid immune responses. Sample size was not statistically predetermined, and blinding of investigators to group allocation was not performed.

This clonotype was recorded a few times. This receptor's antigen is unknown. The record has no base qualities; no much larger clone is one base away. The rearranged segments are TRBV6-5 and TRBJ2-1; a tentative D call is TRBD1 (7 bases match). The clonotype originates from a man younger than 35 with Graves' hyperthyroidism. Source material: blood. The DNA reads TGTGCCAGCAGTTACTGGCAGGGGGGATACAATGAGCAGTTCTTC. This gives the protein CASSYWQGGYNEQFF.